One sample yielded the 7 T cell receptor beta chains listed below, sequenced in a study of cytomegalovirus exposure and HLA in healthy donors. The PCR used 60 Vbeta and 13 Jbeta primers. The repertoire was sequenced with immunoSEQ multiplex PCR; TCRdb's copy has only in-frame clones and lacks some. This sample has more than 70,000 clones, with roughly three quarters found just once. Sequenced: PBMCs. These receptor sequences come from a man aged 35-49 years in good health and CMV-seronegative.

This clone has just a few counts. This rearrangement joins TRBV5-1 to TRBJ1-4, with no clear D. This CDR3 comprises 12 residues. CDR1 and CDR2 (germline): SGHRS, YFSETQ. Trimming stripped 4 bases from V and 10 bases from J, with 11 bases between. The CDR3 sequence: CASSQSRGKLFF. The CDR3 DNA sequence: TGCGCCAGCAGCCAAAGTAGAGGAAAACTGTTTTTT. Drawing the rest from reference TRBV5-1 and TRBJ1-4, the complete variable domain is KAGVTQTPRYLIKTRGQQVTLSCSPISGHRSVSWYQQTPGQGLQFLFEYFSETQRNKGNFPGRFSGRQFSNSRSEMNVSTLELGDSALYLCASSQSRGKLFFGSGTQLSVL.

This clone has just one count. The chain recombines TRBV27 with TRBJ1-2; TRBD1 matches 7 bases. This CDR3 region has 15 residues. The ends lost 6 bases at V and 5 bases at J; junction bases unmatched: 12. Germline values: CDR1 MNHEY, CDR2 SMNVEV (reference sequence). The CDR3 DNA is TGTGCCAGCAGCCACAACAGGGGCGGGCGATATGGCTACACCTTC. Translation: CASSHNRGGRYGYTF.

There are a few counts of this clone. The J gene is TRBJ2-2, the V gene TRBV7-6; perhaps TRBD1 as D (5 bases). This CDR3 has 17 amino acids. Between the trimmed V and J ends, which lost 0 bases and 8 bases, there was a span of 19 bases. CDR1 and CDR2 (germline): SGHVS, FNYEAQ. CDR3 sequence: CASSLAAKPGRSGELFF. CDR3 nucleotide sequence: TGTGCCAGCAGCTTAGCGGCGAAGCCAGGGCGGTCAGGGGAGCTGTTTTTT.

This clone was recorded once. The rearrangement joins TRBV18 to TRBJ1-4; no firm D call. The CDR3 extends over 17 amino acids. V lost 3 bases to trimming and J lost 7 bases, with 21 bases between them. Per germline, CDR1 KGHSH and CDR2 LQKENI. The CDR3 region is CASSPQLTQSVGEKLFF. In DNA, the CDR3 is TGTGCCAGCTCACCCCAACTAACCCAATCGGTGGGTGAAAAACTGTTTTTT.

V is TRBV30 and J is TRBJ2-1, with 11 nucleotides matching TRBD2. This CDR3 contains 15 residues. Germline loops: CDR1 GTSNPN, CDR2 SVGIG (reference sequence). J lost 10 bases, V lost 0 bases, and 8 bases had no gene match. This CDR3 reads CAWSVGLAGSGEQFF. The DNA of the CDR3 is TGTGCCTGGAGTGTAGGACTAGCGGGCAGTGGCGAGCAGTTCTTC. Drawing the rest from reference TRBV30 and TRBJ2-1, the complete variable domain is SQTIHQWPATLVQPVGSPLSLECTVEGTSNPNLYWYRQAAGRGLQLLFYSVGIGQISSEVPQNLSASRPQDRQFILSSKKLLLSDSGFYLCAWSVGLAGSGEQFFGPGTRLTVL.

The CDR3 loop reads CSVVPHSTDTQYF. CDR3 bases: TGCAGCGTTGTTCCACACAGCACAGATACGCAGTATTTT. The J gene is TRBJ2-3, the V gene TRBV29-1; D gene uncertain. The CDR3 loop spans 13 amino acids. V lost 4 bases and J 0 bases, leaving 8 bases between the germline ends. CDR1 SQVTM and CDR2 ANQGSEA come from the germline V gene.

Written as DNA, the CDR3 is TGTGCCAGCAGCTGGAGGGGAAACTACGAGCAGTACTTC. Residues: CASSWRGNYEQYF. This chain uses TRBV11-2 with TRBJ2-7, with D possibly matching TRBD2 (6 bases). This CDR3 is 13 amino acids long. Germline CDR1 is SGHAT and CDR2 is FQNNGV. V lost 4 bases and J 3 bases, leaving 10 bases between the germline ends.